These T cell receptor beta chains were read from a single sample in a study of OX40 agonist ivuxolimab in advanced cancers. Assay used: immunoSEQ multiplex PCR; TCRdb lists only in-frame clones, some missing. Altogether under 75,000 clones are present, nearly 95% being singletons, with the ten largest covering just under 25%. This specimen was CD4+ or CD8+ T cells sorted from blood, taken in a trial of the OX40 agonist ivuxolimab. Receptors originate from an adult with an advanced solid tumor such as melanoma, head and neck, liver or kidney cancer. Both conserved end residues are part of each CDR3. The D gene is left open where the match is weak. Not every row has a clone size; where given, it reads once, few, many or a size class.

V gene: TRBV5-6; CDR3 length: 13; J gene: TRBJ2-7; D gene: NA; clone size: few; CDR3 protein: CASSFDTSYEQYF; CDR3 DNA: TGTGCCAGCAGCTTTGACACTTCCTACGAGCAGTACTTC
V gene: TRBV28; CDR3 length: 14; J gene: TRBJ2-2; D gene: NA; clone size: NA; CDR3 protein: CASSTPGRVGELFF; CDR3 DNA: TGTGCCAGCAGTACTCCGGGGCGGGTCGGGGAGCTGTTTTTT
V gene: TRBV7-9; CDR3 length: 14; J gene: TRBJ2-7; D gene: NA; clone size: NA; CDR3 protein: CASSPPAGSYEQYF; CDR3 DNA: TGTGCCAGCAGTCCCCCGGCAGGGAGCTACGAGCAGTACTTC
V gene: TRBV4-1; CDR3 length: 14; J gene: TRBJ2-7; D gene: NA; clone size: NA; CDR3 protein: CASSQDSKNYEQYF; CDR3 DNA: TGCGCCAGCAGCCAAGATTCGAAGAACTACGAGCAGTACTTC
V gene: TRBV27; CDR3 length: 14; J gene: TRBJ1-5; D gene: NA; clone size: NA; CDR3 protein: CASSFGLGNQPQHF; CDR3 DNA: TGTGCCAGCAGTTTCGGGTTGGGCAATCAGCCCCAGCATTTT
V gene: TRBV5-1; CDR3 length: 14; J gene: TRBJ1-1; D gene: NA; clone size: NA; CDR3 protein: CASSLVGANTEAFF; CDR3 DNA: TGCGCCAGCAGCTTGGTGGGGGCGAACACTGAAGCTTTCTTT
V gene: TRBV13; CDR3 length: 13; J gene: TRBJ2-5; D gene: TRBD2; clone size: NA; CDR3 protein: CASTRWGGETQYF; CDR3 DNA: TGTGCCAGCACGCGGTGGGGGGGAGAGACCCAGTACTTC
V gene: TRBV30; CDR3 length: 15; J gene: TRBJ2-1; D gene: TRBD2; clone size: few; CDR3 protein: CAWSGTSGRGREQFF; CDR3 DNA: TGTGCCTGGAGTGGGACTAGCGGGAGGGGGAGGGAGCAGTTCTTC
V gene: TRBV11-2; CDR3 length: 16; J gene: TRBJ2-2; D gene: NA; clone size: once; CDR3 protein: CASSLGGPTNTGELFF; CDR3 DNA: TGTGCCAGCAGCTTAGGGGGACCAACGAACACCGGGGAGCTGTTTTTT
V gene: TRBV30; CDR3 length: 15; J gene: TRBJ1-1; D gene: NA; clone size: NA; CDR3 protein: CAWSVPAGPVTEAFF; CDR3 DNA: TGTGCCTGGAGTGTACCGGCAGGACCGGTAACTGAAGCTTTCTTT
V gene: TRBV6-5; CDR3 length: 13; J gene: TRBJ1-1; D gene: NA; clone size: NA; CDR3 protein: CAATDSLNTEAFF; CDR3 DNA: TGTGCCGCCACCGACAGTTTGAACACTGAAGCTTTCTTT
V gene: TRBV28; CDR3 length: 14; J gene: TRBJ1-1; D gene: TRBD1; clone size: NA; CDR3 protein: CASRGQGLNTEAFF; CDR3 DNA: TGTGCCAGCAGGGGACAGGGTTTGAACACTGAAGCTTTCTTT
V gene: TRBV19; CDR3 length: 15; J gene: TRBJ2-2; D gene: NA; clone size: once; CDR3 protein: CASSIGTENTGELFF; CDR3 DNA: TGTGCCAGTAGTATAGGGACAGAGAACACCGGGGAGCTGTTTTTT
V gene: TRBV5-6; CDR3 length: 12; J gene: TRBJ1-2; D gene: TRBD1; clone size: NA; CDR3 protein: CASSRGDYGYTF; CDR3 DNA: TGTGCCAGCTCCAGGGGGGACTATGGCTACACCTTC
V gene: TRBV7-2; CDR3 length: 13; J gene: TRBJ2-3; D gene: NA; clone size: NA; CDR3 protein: CASSLVTSDTQYF; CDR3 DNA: TGTGCCAGCAGCTTAGTCACCTCAGATACGCAGTATTTT
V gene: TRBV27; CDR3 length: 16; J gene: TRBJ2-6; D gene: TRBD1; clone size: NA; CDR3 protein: CASSSDRGSGANVLTF; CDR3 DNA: TGTGCCAGCAGTTCCGACAGGGGATCAGGGGCCAACGTCCTGACTTTC
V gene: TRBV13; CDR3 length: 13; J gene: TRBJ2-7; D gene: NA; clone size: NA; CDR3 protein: CASKNQGAYEQYF; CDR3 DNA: TGTGCCAGCAAAAACCAAGGGGCCTACGAGCAGTACTTC
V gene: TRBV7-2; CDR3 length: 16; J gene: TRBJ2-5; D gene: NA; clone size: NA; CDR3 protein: CASSLQTAEPQETQYF; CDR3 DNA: TGTGCCAGCAGCTTACAGACAGCCGAACCCCAAGAGACCCAGTACTTC